This T cell receptor beta chain stems from a study of T cell repertoires in cytomegalovirus infection. As for the study in general: The public TCR beta signatures pointed to both CMV infection and matching HLA type.

TCRdb independently ran MiXCR on the reads; one entry per CDR3 protein. In the table there are some 920,000 distinct CDR3 sequences, about 33% of which are singletons. Study results and limitations: HLA-C-restricted CMV clonotypes gave the most frequent clonotype in two of eight donors.

As concerns this clonotype: Its antigen is still unknown.

Trimming pared 6 bases from V and 1 base from J, leaving 18 bases between. This CDR3 comprises 16 residues. The germline V gene has CDR1 MNHNS and CDR2 SASEGT. The TCR sequence derives from a human donor in good health (CMV status not recorded). Some clones in this sample may be carry-over from other donors' samples. The source was cultured CD8+ T cells from PBMCs, collected from culture after CMV antigen stimulation. The genes are TRBV6-1 and TRBJ1-1, with D maybe TRBD1 (6 bases). CDR3 loop: CASSPYRAPGNTEAFF. The CDR3 DNA sequence: TGTGCCAGCAGCCCTTACAGGGCCCCTGGGAACACTGAAGCTTTCTTT.